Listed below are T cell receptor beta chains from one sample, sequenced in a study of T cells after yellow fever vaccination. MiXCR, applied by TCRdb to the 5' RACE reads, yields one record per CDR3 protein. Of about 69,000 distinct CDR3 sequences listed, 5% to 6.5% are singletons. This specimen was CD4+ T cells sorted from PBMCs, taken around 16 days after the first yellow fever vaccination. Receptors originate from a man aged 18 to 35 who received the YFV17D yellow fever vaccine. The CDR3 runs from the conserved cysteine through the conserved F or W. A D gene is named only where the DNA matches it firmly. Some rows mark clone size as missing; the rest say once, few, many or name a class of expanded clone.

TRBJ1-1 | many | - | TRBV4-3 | CASSQDAGRRVNTEAFF | TGCGCCAGCAGCCAAGATGCCGGCAGAAGAGTGAACACTGAAGCTTTCTTT
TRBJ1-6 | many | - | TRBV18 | CASSPTSGDSPLHF | TGTGCCAGCTCACCAACGAGTGGGGATTCACCCCTCCACTTT
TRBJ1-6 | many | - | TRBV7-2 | CASSPDTNSPLHF | TGTGCCAGCAGCCCGGACACCAATTCACCCCTCCACTTT
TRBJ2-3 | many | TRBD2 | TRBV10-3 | CAIRVAGPTDTQYF | TGTGCCATCAGAGTAGCGGGGCCCACAGATACGCAGTATTTT
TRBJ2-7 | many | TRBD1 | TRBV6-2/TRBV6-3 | CASSYPINRGEQYF | TGTGCCAGCAGTTACCCCATAAACAGGGGCGAGCAGTACTTC
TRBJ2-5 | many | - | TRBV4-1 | CASSQLVYQETQYF | TGCGCCAGCAGCCAACTAGTGTACCAAGAGACCCAGTACTTC
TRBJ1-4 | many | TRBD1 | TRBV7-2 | CASSVRQGAIEKLFF | TGTGCCAGCAGCGTCCGACAGGGGGCAATTGAAAAACTGTTTTTT
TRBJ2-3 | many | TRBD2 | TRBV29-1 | CSVGTSGGADTQYF | TGCAGCGTTGGGACTAGCGGGGGGGCAGATACGCAGTATTTT
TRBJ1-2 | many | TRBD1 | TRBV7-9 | CASSRGQGPYGYTF | TGTGCCAGCAGCCGCGGACAGGGCCCCTATGGCTACACCTTC
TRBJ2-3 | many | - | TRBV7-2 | CASSSGAMVGGPDTQYF | TGTGCCAGCAGCTCCGGAGCGATGGTGGGGGGCCCAGATACGCAGTATTTT
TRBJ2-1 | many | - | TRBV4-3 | CASSPASSNEQFF | TGCGCCAGCAGCCCAGCTAGCTCGAATGAGCAGTTCTTC
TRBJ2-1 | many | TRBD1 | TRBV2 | CASSDAGGNEQFF | TGTGCCAGCAGTGATGCAGGGGGAAATGAGCAGTTCTTC
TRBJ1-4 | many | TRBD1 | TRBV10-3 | CAIRQGAEEKLFF | TGTGCCATCCGACAGGGGGCCGAGGAAAAACTGTTTTTT
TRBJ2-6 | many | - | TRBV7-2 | CASSPWTAQGANVLTF | TGTGCCAGCAGCCCCTGGACCGCTCAGGGGGCCAACGTCCTGACTTTC
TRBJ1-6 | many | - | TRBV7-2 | CASSSDTNSPLHF | TGTGCCAGCAGCTCAGACACAAATTCACCCCTCCACTTT
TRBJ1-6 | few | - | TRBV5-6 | CASSFGRGNSPLHF | TGTGCCAGCAGCTTCGGACGGGGGAATTCACCCCTCCACTTT
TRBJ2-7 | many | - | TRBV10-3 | CAISTTLDNYEQYF | TGTGCCATCAGTACGACGCTAGACAACTACGAGCAGTACTTC
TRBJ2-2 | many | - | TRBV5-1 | CASSQRSDGELFF | TGCGCCAGCAGCCAGAGATCGGACGGGGAGCTGTTTTTT
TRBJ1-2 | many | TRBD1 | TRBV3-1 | CASSLPGQTYGYTF | TGTGCCAGCAGCTTGCCGGGACAGACCTATGGCTACACCTTC
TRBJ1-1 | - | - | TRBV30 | CAWRRELNTEAFF | TGTGCCTGGAGGCGGGAACTGAACACTGAAGCTTTCTTT
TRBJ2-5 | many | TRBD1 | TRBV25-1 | CASSQDRGSSIGETQYF | TGTGCCAGCAGTCAGGACAGGGGGTCGTCAATAGGAGAGACCCAGTACTTC
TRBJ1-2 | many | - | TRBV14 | CASSQSKKQGFYGYTF | TGTGCCAGCAGCCAAAGCAAGAAACAGGGCTTCTATGGCTACACCTTC
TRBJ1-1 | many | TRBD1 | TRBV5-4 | CASSTGTGLNTEAFF | TGTGCCAGCAGCACGGGGACAGGCCTGAACACTGAAGCTTTCTTT
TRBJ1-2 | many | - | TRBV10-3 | CAISENGAGYTF | TGTGCCATCAGTGAGAACGGGGCTGGCTACACCTTC
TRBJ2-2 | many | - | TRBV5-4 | CASSPASVNTGELFF | TGTGCCAGCAGCCCAGCTAGTGTGAACACCGGGGAGCTGTTTTTT
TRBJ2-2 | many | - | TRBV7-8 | CASRENTGELFF | TGTGCCAGCAGGGAAAACACCGGGGAGCTGTTTTTT
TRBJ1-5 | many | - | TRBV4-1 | CASSQPTAGRNQPQHF | TGCGCCAGCAGCCAACCCACAGCGGGCCGTAATCAGCCCCAGCATTTT
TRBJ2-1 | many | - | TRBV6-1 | CASSRRPGDNEQFF | TGTGCCAGCAGTCGAAGGCCAGGGGACAATGAGCAGTTCTTC
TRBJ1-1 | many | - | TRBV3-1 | CASSQDSSSSAFF | TGTGCCAGCAGCCAAGATTCATCAAGTTCAGCTTTCTTT
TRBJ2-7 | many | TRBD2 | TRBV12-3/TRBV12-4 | CASRRLARGSYEQYF | TGTGCCAGCAGGAGACTAGCGCGGGGCTCCTACGAGCAGTACTTC
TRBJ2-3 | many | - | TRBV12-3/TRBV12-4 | CASSFLAGTDTQYF | TGTGCCAGCAGTTTTCTAGCCGGCACAGATACGCAGTATTTT
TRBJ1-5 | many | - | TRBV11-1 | CASSLALGPAYSNQPQHF | TGTGCCAGCAGCTTAGCGCTTGGACCCGCTTATAGCAATCAGCCCCAGCATTTT
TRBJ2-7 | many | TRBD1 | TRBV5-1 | CASSPQGAGLYEQYF | TGCGCCAGCAGCCCACAGGGGGCAGGTCTCTACGAGCAGTACTTC